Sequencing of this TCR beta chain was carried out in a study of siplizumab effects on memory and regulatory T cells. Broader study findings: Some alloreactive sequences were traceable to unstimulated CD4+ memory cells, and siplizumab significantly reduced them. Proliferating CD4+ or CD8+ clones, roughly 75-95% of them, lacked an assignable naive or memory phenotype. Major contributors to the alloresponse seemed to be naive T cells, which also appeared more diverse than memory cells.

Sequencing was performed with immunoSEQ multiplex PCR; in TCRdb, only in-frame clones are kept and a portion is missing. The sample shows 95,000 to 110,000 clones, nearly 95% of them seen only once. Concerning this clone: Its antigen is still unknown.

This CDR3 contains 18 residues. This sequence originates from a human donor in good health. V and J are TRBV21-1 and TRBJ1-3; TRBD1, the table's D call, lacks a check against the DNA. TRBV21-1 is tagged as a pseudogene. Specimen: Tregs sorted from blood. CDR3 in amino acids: CASSKRWTGPHSGNTIYF. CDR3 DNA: TGTGCCAGCAGCAAAAGGTGGACAGGGCCCCACTCTGGAAACACCATATATTTT.